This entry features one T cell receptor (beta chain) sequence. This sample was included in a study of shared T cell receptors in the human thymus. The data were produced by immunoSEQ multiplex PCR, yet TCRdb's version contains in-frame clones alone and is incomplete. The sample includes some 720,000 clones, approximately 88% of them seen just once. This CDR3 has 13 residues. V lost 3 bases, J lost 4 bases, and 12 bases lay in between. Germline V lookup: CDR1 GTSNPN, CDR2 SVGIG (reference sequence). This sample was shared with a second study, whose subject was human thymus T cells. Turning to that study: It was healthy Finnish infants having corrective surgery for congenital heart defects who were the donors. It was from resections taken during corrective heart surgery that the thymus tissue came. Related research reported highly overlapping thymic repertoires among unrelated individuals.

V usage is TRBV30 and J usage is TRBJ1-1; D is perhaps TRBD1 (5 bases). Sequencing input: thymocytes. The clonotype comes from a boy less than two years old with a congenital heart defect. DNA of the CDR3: TGTGCCTGGAGGACGGAGGGACTCACTGAAGCTTTCTTT. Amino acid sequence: CAWRTEGLTEAFF.